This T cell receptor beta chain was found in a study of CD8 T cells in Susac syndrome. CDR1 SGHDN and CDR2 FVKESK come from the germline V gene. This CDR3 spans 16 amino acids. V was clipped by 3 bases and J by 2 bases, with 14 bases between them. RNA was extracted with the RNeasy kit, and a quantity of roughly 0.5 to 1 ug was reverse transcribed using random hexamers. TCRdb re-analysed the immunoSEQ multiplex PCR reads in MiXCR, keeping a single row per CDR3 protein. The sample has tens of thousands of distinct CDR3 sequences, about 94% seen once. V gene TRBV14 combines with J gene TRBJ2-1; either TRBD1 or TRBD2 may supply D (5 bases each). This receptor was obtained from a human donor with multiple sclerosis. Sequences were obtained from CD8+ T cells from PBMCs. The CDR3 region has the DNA TGTGCCAGCAGCCAGGGACCCGTGCACACCTACAATGAGCAGTTCTTC. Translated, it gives CASSQGPVHTYNEQFF.